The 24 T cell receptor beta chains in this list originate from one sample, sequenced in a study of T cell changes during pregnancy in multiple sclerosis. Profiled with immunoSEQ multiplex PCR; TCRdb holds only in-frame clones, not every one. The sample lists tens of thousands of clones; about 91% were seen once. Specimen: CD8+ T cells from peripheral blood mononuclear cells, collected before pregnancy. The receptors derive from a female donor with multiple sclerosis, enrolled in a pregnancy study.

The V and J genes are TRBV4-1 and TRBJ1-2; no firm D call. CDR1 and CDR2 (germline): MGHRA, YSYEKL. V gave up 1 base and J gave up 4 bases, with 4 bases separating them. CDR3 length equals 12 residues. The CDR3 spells CASSQGAYGYTF. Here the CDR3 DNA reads TGCGCCAGCAGCCAAGGGGCCTATGGCTACACCTTC.

In DNA form, the CDR3 reads TGTGCCAGCAGCTTAGGGCCGGCTAGCGGGAGGCCAGATACGCAGTATTTT. The encoded protein is CASSLGPASGRPDTQYF. The V call is TRBV13, the J call TRBJ2-3, with TRBD2 matching over 11 bases. This CDR3 has 17 amino acids. The ends lost 0 bases at V and 4 bases at J; junction bases unmatched: 6. Germline V CDR1 and CDR2: PRHDT, FYEKMQ (reference sequence).

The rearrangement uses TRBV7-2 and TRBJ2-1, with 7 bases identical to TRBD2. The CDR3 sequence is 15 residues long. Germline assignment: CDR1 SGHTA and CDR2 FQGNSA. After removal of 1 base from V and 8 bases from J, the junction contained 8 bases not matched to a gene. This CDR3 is CASSLEGTIDDEQFF. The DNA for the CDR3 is TGTGCCAGCAGCTTAGAAGGGACTATTGACGATGAGCAGTTCTTC.

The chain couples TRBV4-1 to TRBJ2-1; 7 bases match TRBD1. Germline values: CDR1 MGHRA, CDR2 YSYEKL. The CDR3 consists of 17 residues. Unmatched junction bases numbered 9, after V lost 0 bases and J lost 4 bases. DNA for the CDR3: TGCGCCAGCAGCCAAGATGAACAGGGGTCCCTATACAATGAGCAGTTCTTC. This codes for CASSQDEQGSLYNEQFF.

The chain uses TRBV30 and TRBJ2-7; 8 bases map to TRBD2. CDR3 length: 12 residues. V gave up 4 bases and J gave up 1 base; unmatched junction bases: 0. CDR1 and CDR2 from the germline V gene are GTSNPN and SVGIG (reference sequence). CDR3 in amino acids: CAWKRESYEQYF. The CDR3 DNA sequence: TGTGCCTGGAAGCGGGAGTCCTACGAGCAGTACTTC. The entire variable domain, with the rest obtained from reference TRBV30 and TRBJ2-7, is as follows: SQTIHQWPATLVQPVGSPLSLECTVEGTSNPNLYWYRQAAGRGLQLLFYSVGIGQISSEVPQNLSASRPQDRQFILSSKKLLLSDSGFYLCAWKRESYEQYFGPGTRLTVT.

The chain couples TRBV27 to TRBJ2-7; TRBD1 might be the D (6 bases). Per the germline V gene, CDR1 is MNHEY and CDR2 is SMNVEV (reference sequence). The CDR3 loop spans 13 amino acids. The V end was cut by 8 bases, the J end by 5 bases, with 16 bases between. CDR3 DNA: TGTGCCAGCGGGGGCCAGGGGTCCCACGAGCAGTACTTC. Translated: CASGGQGSHEQYF.

The CDR3 loop is CSVAGGGGEQFF. CDR3 sequence (DNA): TGCAGCGTCGCGGGGGGCGGAGGGGAGCAGTTCTTC. The chain uses TRBV29-1 and TRBJ2-1, with 8 positions matching TRBD2. The trim removed 6 bases at V and 10 bases at J, leaving 8 bases unmatched. Looked up from germline, CDR1 is SQVTM and CDR2 is ANQGSEA. The CDR3 runs 12 residues.

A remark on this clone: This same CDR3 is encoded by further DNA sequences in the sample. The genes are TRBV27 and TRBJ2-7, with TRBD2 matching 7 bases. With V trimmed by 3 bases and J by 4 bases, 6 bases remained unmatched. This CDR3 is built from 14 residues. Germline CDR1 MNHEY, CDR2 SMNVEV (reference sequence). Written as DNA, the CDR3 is TGTGCCAGCAGTTTGGGGGGGGAAGGGTACGAGCAGTACTTC. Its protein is CASSLGGEGYEQYF.

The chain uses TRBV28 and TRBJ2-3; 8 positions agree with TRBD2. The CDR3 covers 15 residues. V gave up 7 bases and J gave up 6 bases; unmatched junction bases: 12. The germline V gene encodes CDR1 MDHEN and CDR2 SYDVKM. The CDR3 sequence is CASTLGGLVGDTQYF. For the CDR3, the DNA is TGTGCCAGCACCCTAGGGGGACTAGTGGGGGATACGCAGTATTTT.

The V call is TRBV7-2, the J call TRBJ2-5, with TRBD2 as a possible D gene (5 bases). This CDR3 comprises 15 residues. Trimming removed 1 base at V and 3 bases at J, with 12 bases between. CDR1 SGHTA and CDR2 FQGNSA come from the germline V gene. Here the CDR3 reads CASSLGGSWKETQYF. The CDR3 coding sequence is TGTGCCAGCAGCTTAGGAGGGAGTTGGAAAGAGACCCAGTACTTC.

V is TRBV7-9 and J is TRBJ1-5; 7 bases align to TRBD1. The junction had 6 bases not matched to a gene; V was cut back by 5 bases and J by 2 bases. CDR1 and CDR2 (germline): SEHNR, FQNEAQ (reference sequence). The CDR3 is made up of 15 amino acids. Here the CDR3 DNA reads TGTGCCAGCAGCGCGACAGGGTTCGGCAATCAGCCCCAGCATTTT. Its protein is CASSATGFGNQPQHF. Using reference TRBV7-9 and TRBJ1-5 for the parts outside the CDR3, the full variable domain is DTGVSQNPRHKITKRGQNVTFRCDPISEHNRLYWYRQTLGQGPEFLTYFQNEAQLEKSRLLSDRFSAERPKGSFSTLEIQRTEQGDSAMYLCASSATGFGNQPQHFGDGTRLSIL.

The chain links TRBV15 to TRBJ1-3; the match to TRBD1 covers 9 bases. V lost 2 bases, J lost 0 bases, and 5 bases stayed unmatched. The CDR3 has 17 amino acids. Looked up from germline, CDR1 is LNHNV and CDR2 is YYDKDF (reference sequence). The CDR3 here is CATSRPGQGLSGNTIYF. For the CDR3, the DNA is TGTGCCACCAGCAGACCAGGACAGGGGCTCTCTGGAAACACCATATATTTT.

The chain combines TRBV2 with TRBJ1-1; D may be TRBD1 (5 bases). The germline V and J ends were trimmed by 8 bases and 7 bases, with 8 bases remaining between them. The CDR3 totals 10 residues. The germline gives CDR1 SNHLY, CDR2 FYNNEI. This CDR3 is CASLRGEAFF. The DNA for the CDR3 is TGTGCCAGCTTAAGGGGTGAAGCTTTCTTT.

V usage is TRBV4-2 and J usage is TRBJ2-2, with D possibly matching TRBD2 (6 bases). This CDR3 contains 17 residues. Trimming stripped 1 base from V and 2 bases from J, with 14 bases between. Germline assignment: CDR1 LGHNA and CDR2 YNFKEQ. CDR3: CASSQGTGGSNTGELFF. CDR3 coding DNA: TGTGCCAGCAGCCAAGGTACCGGGGGAAGTAACACCGGGGAGCTGTTTTTT.

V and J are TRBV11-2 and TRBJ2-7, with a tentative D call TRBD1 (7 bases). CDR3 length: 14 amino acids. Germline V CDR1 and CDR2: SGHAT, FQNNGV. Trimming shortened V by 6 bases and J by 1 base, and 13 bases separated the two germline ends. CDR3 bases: TGTGCCAGCAGTTCCCCAGGGGGGTCCTACGAGCAGTACTTC. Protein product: CASSSPGGSYEQYF.

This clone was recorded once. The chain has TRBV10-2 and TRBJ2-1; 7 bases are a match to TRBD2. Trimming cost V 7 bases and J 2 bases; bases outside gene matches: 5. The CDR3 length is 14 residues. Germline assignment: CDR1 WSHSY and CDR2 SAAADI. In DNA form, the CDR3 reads TGCGCCAGCATTAGCGGGTTTACCTACAATGAGCAGTTCTTC. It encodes CASISGFTYNEQFF.

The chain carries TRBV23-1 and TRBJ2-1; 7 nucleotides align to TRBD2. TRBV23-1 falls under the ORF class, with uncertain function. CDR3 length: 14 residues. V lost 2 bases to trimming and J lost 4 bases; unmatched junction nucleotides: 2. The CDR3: CASSQVLAYNEQFF. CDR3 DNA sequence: TGCGCCAGCAGTCAAGTACTAGCGTACAATGAGCAGTTCTTC.

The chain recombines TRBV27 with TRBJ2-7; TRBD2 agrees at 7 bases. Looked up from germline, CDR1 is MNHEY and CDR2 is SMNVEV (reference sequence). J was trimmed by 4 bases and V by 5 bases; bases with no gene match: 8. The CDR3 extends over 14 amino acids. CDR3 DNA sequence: TGTGCCAGCAGTCTACGGACTAGTTCTTACGAGCAGTACTTC. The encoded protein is CASSLRTSSYEQYF.

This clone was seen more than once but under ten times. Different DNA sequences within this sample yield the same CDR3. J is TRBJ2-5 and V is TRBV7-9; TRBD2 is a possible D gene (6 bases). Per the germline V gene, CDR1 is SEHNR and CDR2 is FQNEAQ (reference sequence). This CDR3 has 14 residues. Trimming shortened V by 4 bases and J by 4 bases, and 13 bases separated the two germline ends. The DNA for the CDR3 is TGTGCCAGCAGCTCCGCGGGATTCCGAGAGACCCAGTACTTC. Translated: CASSSAGFRETQYF.

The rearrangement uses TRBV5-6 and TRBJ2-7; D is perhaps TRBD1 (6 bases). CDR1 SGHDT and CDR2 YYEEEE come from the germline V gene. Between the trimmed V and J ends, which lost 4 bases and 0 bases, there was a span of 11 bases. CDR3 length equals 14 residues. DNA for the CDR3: TGTGCCAGCAGCCCTAGGGGGAGCTCCTACGAGCAGTACTTC. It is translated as CASSPRGSSYEQYF.

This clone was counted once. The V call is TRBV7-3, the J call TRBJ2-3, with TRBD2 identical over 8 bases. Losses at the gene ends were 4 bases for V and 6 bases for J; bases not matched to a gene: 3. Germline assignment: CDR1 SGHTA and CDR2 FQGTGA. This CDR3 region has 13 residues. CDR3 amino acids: CASSWTSSDTQYF. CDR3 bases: TGTGCCAGCAGCTGGACTAGCTCCGATACGCAGTATTTT.

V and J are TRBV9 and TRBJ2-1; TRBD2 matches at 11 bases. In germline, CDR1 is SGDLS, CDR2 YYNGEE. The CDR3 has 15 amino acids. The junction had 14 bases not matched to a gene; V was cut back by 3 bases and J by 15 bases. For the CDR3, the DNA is TGTGCCAGCAGCGCGACTAGCGGGGCCGGGGCTCCCAGGTTCTTC. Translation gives CASSATSGAGAPRFF.

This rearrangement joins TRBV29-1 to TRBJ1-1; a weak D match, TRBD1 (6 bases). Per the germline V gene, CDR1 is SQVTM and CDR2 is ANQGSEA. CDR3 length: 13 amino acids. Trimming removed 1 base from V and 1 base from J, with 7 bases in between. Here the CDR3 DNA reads TGCAGCGTTGAAGGGGGGCCGAACACTGAAGCTTTCTTT. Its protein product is CSVEGGPNTEAFF.

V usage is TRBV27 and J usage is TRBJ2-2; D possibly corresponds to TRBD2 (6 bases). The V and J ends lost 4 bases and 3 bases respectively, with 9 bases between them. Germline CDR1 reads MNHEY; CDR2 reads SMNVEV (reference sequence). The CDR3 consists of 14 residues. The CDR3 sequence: CASSSDYYTGELFF. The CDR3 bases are TGTGCCAGCAGTTCGGACTACTACACCGGGGAGCTGTTTTTT.